The 12 T cell receptor beta chains below were found in one sample sequenced in a study of spatial heterogeneity in lung cancer. Overall study findings and caveats: Mutation counts in tumors were tracked by counts of expanded intratumoral alpha and beta TCRs.

As for time point: sample taken at primary tumor resection. Their antigens remain unidentified. MiXCR, applied by TCRdb to the 5' RACE reads, yields one record per CDR3 protein. The sample includes over 10,000 distinct CDR3 sequences, around 6% of them seen just once. Here the sequenced sample was lung tumor tissue, taken at surgery. The receptors stem from a female donor with early-stage non-small cell lung cancer.

This clonotype was recorded at least ten times. This chain uses TRBV6-5 with TRBJ2-7; either TRBD1 or TRBD2 may fit D (5 bases each). V was trimmed by 2 bases and J by 6 bases, leaving 5 bases between them. The CDR3 spans 11 residues. The germline V gene has CDR1 MNHEY and CDR2 SVGAGI. The CDR3 loop is CASSYGGEQYF. The CDR3 DNA reads as TGTGCCAGCAGTTACGGGGGCGAGCAGTACTTC.

This clonotype has a count of ten or more. The chain uses TRBV11-2 and TRBJ2-4, with TRBD1 matching over 8 bases. The ends lost 6 bases at V and 9 bases at J; junction bases unmatched: 10. The germline gives CDR1 SGHAT, CDR2 FQNNGV. This CDR3 is 14 amino acids long. The CDR3 DNA sequence: TGTGCCAGCAGGCCTGACAGGGGTACTGGCATTCAGTACTTC. It codes for CASRPDRGTGIQYF.

This clonotype occurred many times. This chain uses TRBV6-2 or TRBV6-3 with TRBJ2-3; D is unresolved. V was cut by 5 bases and J by 5 bases, with 20 bases left in between. Germline assignment: CDR1 MNHEY and CDR2 SVGEGT. The CDR3 has 16 residues. CDR3 region: CASSPSRKLGLDTQYF. In DNA, the CDR3 is TGTGCCAGCAGTCCCTCGAGGAAGCTAGGGCTAGATACGCAGTATTTT.

This clonotype was detected ten times or more. The chain combines TRBV29-1 with TRBJ2-7; TRBD1 is a possible D gene (5 bases). This CDR3 has 13 residues. Germline V CDR1 and CDR2: SQVTM, ANQGSEA. Deletions cut 4 bases from V and 5 bases from J, with 15 bases between. The CDR3 nucleotides are TGCAGCGTTGGTTTGCAGGGATACAACGAGCAGTACTTC. Translating gives CSVGLQGYNEQYF.

In this sample, this clonotype turned up many times. The gene calls are TRBV12-3 or TRBV12-4 and TRBJ2-7; D not certain. There are 12 residues in the CDR3. The ends were cut back, 5 bases at V and 4 bases at J, with 9 bases in the middle. The CDR3 protein is CASSRHAYEQYF. In nucleotides, the CDR3 is TGTGCCAGCAGTCGTCATGCTTACGAGCAGTACTTC.

By sample share, this clonotype is medium-sized. The rearrangement links TRBV11-2 to TRBJ2-3; no clear D gene. V was shortened by 6 bases and J by 2 bases, with 9 bases between the two germline ends. The CDR3 is 13 amino acids. Germline CDR1 and CDR2: SGHAT and FQNNGV. In DNA form, the CDR3 reads TGTGCCAGCAGGGGCAGGACCACAGATACGCAGTATTTT. Translation gives CASRGRTTDTQYF.

This clonotype was recorded many times. The chain is built from TRBV7-3 and TRBJ2-1; 7 bases match TRBD2. The V gene's germline CDR1 is SGHTA and CDR2 FQGTGA. This CDR3 contains 16 residues. With V trimmed by 5 bases and J by 0 bases, 7 bases remained unmatched. CDR3 in amino acids: CASSPIGGSSYNEQFF. CDR3 DNA sequence: TGTGCCAGCAGCCCGATCGGGGGGAGCTCCTACAATGAGCAGTTCTTC.

This clonotype showed up many times. The chain uses TRBV11-2 and TRBJ2-3, with TRBD2 matching 8 bases. The CDR3 is made up of 18 amino acids. Unmatched junction bases numbered 20, after V lost 4 bases and J lost 8 bases. From germline, CDR1 is SGHAT and CDR2 FQNNGV. CDR3 nucleotides: TGTGCCAGCAGCTCCCTAGGGCTGGGGCGGGGGGCCATCGGTACGCAGTATTTT. Translating it yields CASSSLGLGRGAIGTQYF.

There are many counts of this clonotype. The chain carries TRBV7-2 and TRBJ1-4; D uncertain. Germline loops: CDR1 SGHTA, CDR2 FQGNSA. Trimming cost V 3 bases and J 5 bases, with 10 bases left between them. CDR3 length equals 14 residues. The CDR3, as DNA: TGTGCCAGCAGCTTGAACAGTAGGAATGAAAAACTGTTTTTT. As protein: CASSLNSRNEKLFF.

The table lists this clonotype with many counts. The chain is built from TRBV9 and TRBJ2-2; D is perhaps TRBD2 (5 bases). The V and J ends lost 2 bases and 5 bases respectively, with 7 bases between them. From germline, CDR1 is SGDLS and CDR2 YYNGEE. The CDR3 is made up of 13 amino acids. CDR3 protein: CASSVRDTGELFF. As DNA, the CDR3 is TGTGCCAGCAGCGTGAGGGATACCGGGGAGCTGTTTTTT.

This clonotype is labeled large. V and J are TRBV6-1 and TRBJ1-4; D gene uncertain. V was cut by 8 bases and J by 0 bases, with 10 bases left in between. Germline assignment: CDR1 MNHNS and CDR2 SASEGT. This CDR3 has 14 residues. CDR3 loop: CASSDIATNEKLFF. For the CDR3, the DNA is TGTGCCAGCTCCGACATCGCAACTAATGAAAAACTGTTTTTT.

This clonotype came up many times. The chain links TRBV4-1 to TRBJ2-5; a weak D match, TRBD2 (5 bases). CDR1 is MGHRA and CDR2 is YSYEKL in the germline V gene. This CDR3 is built from 15 residues. V dropped 1 base and J dropped 0 bases, with 9 bases sitting between them. The CDR3 is CASSQVPGYQETQYF. CDR3 DNA: TGCGCCAGCAGCCAAGTCCCGGGATACCAAGAGACCCAGTACTTC.